This TCR beta chain is drawn from a study of CXCR3-negative and CXCR3-positive naive CD8 T cells. Study-level findings and limits: Naive subsets were similarly diverse, while memory CD8+ repertoires were much less diverse.

Via 5' RACE with UMI labels, TRB cDNA libraries were prepared. Reprocessing the 5' RACE reads, TCRdb reports a single entry for every CDR3 protein and omits DNA. Here the sample table reports approximately 70,000 distinct CDR3 sequences. As for this clonotype: Its antigen is still unknown.

Germline V CDR1 and CDR2: PRHDT, FYEKMQ (reference sequence). The CDR3 extends over 15 amino acids. This TCR derives from a human donor in good health. Some clones in this sample may be carry-over from other donors' samples. The rearrangement uses TRBV13 and TRBJ2-5; TCRdb lists TRBD1, though no DNA is available to test this call. The source material was naive CXCR3- CD8+ T cells from blood. Specified subset: CD45RO-CCR7+CD27+CD95- naive CD8+ T cells lacking CXCR3 (TNR3-). This CDR3 is CASSPKDRWTGTQYF.